These 4 T cell receptor beta chains were sequenced from one sample in a study of T cell responses to AZD1222 COVID-19 vaccine. Generated by immunoSEQ multiplex PCR, the TCRdb table keeps only in-frame clones and is missing some. This sample carries around 120,000 clones, approximately 88% of them seen once, and the ten largest clones take approximately 5%. The sample consisted of peripheral blood, taken on day 0 of AZD1222 vaccination. All receptors come from an adult in good health.

This clone was observed once. Other DNA sequences in the sample encode the same CDR3. The rearrangement uses TRBV12-3 or TRBV12-4 and TRBJ1-1, with TRBD1 matching 7 bases. Trimming cost V 5 bases and J 3 bases; bases outside gene matches: 3. CDR3 length: 13 amino acids. This CDR3 is CASSRQGDTEAFF. The CDR3 DNA reads TGTGCCAGCAGTCGACAGGGAGACACTGAAGCTTTCTTT.

The V call is TRBV19, the J call TRBJ2-1; tentative D call: TRBD1 (6 bases). Deletions cut 3 bases from V and 3 bases from J, with 12 bases between. The length of the CDR3 is 15 residues. Germline-derived CDR1 and CDR2 are LNHDA and SQIVND (reference sequence). This CDR3 is CASSILDRDYNEQFF. The CDR3 DNA reads TGTGCCAGTAGTATCTTGGACAGAGACTACAATGAGCAGTTCTTC.

The CDR3 loop is CASSPAGPQETQYF. For the CDR3, the DNA is TGTGCCAGCAGCCCGGCCGGTCCCCAAGAGACCCAGTACTTC. V and J are TRBV7-6 and TRBJ2-5; D uncertain. There are 14 residues in the CDR3. Trimming took off 5 bases at V and 1 base at J, with 11 bases between the two ends. CDR1 and CDR2 from the germline V gene are SGHVS and FNYEAQ.

J is TRBJ1-2 and V is TRBV7-2; D remains unclear. Per germline, CDR1 SGHTA and CDR2 FQGNSA. The V and J ends lost 5 bases and 4 bases respectively, with 11 bases between them. The CDR3 runs 13 residues. CDR3 in DNA: TGTGCCAGCAGCCCTACAGAATCCTATGGCTACACCTTC. Encoded protein: CASSPTESYGYTF.